Given below is one TCR beta chain in context. Gene names follow the mouse nomenclature. The CDR3 end is not reached by the read, which stops 1 residue before it; the germline J gene fills it in. The source of the sample is a study of tissue T cells after allogeneic stem cell transplantation. CDR3 sequences, V/J genes, frequencies and template counts came from survey-depth TCRbeta sequencing. The assay was immunoSEQ multiplex PCR, and TCRdb's table has in-frame clones only and misses some. The sample shows a few thousand clones, around half of them seen only once. The time point denotes: mouse harvest day 7 after allogeneic transplant. Mouse grafts combined 10^7 T-cell-depleted bone marrow cells with 10^6 splenic CD5+ T cells. The CDR3 covers 13 residues. Trimming took 5 bases from V and 5 from J; bases not matched to a gene: 6. Germline loops: CDR1 NNHNN, CDR2 SYGAGS (reference sequence).

The TCR sequence derives from a female BALB/c mouse given C57BL/6 T cells with graft-versus-host disease after an allogeneic hematopoietic cell transplant. The chain couples TRBV13-2 to TRBJ2-7; the match to TRBD2 covers 8 bases. Material for sequencing was gut tissue. Incomplete CDR3 DNA: TGTGCCAGCGGCATTGGGGGGGTTGATGAACAGTAC. Encoded protein: CASGIGGVDEQY. The CDR3 in its entirety is CASGIGGVDEQYF.